This TCR beta chain was documented in a study of blood T cell repertoires in COVID-19. The CDR3 runs 11 residues. V lost 4 bases and J lost 5, with 5 bases in between. CDR1 SGHAT and CDR2 FQDESV come from the germline V gene (reference sequence). Authors' data handling: Reference gene primer amplification in the assay estimated nucleated cell counts. Sequencing used immunoSEQ multiplex PCR; TCRdb keeps in-frame clones, though not all of them. The V and J calls and clone size were taken over from that table, and D and trimming were inferred from the DNA. The sample yields over 150,000 clones, 87% seen once.

Sequencing was carried out using peripheral blood. This chain links TRBV11-1 with TRBJ1-1; D ambiguous. This TCR was recovered from a woman in her fifties or sixties who had recovered from COVID-19. The CDR3 loop reads CASSYRTEAFF. The CDR3 DNA is TGTGCCAGCAGCTATAGAACTGAAGCTTTCTTT. The variable domain in full, completed from reference TRBV11-1 and TRBJ1-1, reads EAEVAQSPRYKITEKSQAVAFWCDPISGHATLYWYRQILGQGPELLVQFQDESVVDDSQLPKDRFSAERLKGVDSTLKIQPAELGDSAMYLCASSYRTEAFFGQGTRLTVV.